This TCR beta chain originates from a study of cytomegalovirus exposure and HLA in healthy donors (dated by TCRdb to 2016 to 2017). Study-wide context: According to an earlier analysis of several hundred of the donors, some 180 million T cells yielded approximately 120 million unique TCR beta sequences and about 280 Gb of sequence data. Every repertoire in the discovery cohort had been generated on one and the same sequencing platform. The number of donors typed differed by locus, with about 629-640 for A, B, C, DRB1 and DQB1, approximately 500 for DQA1, some 570 for DPA1, and some 440 for DPB1. HLA typing included class I and class II loci at four-digit resolution. Rather than drawing on any new phenotypic data, the later analysis identified candidate immune exposures from TCR beta sequences and the way those sequences occurred across donors. To decide whether each TCR beta V gene segment behaved as functional or pseudogenic, an earlier analysis of some 570 of the donors relied on high-throughput TCR beta sequencing. The aim of the study was to test whether cataloging public T cell receptors could identify signatures of past pathogen exposure. The study combined high-throughput TCR immunosequencing, statistical association of individual TCRs with disease status, and machine learning to predict cytomegalovirus infection status. In a later analysis, previously published TCR beta repertoires from several hundred donors were re-analyzed and high-resolution HLA genotyping was added so that TCR occurrence patterns could be studied. An early release covering just under 650 HLA-typed donors comprised about 300 gigabases of sequencing data and 85 million to 100 million unique TCR sequences. In addition to the first cohort of approximately 670 subjects, a separate validation cohort of 130 or so different subjects was used. Donor age, sex, ethnicity and CMV serostatus were collected together with the repertoire data. A later genetic analysis used genome-wide SNP genotypes for about 65% of the roughly 700 donors, treating that subset as a discovery cohort. Roughly 5 DR-DQ haplotypes were handled as single units for association and clustering, since linkage in the cohort was strong. The study profiled the T cell repertoires of hundreds of subjects by immunosequencing and related them to cytomegalovirus serostatus. Of the roughly 400 genotyped donors, more than 75% were placed in the genetic ancestry cluster associated with self-reported Caucasian donors. Among a few hundred genotyped donors of the cohort, an average of approximately 230,000 unique TCR beta nucleotide sequences were sequenced per donor, about a sixth of them non-productive.

The cohort consisted of some 670 healthy bone marrow donors. At the time of sampling, all cohort members were nominally healthy, though unrecorded immune exposures were likely present. The donor was CMV seronegative and was included in the group of 352 seronegative cohort members. A peripheral blood sample was collected from each donor, and TCR beta sequencing was performed on peripheral blood mononuclear cells. Genomic DNA extraction from the blood cell samples was performed with the Qiagen DNeasy Blood Extraction Kit. This clone was seen only a few times. The antigen this receptor binds is unknown. There are no base qualities to consult, and no much larger clone falls within one base. Results and caveats for the whole study, not just this receptor: In an earlier analysis of more than 500 of the donors, most TCR beta V segments appeared in productive rearrangements about 90% or about 30% of the time, broadly matching IMGT annotations. A later genetic analysis reported fewer N-insertions in productive TCRs among donors in an Asian-associated ancestry cluster than the roughly 720-donor mean. Because counts were too low, around 17 rarely observed V segments, including chromosome 9 orphons, were left out of the earlier analysis of some 600 of the donors. In a later analysis, the rate of TCR association differed among HLA loci, with DRB1 alleles having the most associated TCRs and HLA-C alleles having the fewest. The authors suggested that the approach could potentially be extended to other disease states and immunological phenotypes. A few of the identified cytomegalovirus-associated TCR beta chains were confirmed in vitro to be specific for cytomegalovirus antigens. A further reported finding was that TCR beta sequences accurately predicted the HLA-A and HLA-B alleles for most subjects in the first cohort. The cohort was sequenced for TCR beta chains only, and without alpha or paired-chain data the features that could be detected were limited. The classifier was reported to diagnose cytomegalovirus status with high specificity and sensitivity in both the original cohort and the validation cohort. Across donors, most TCR sequences were observed very rarely, whereas some public TCRs were present in many individuals. Assigning TCR associations to individual alleles was difficult when HLA alleles, especially DR and DQ, strongly co-occurred. Several of the top co-occurrence clusters appeared to be linked to parvovirus B19, influenza, CMV and Epstein-Barr virus, according to a later analysis. At a false discovery rate of 0.05, a later analysis linked 15,000 to 20,000 TCR beta sequences to specific HLA alleles. A group of highly shared sequence variants was considered likely to be a technical artifact of the sequencing pipeline. CMV serostatus was the only immune exposure information available for the cohort. According to a later analysis, most CMV-associated TCR beta chains appeared to be HLA-restricted, and the HLA associations seemed to be driven largely by CMV exposure. Because HLA typing was unavailable for some donors at each locus, only the typed subset was used in association tests. In a later genetic analysis, a missense DCLRE1C variant was associated with V-gene and J-gene trimming of TCR beta chains, and the association was replicated in an independent cohort. Roughly uniform sequencing depth across donors was assumed in presence/absence analyses, although this assumption may not hold. Linkage disequilibrium might explain the correlated functional status among segregating V segments, but an unknown experimental factor could not be ruled out. A later analysis found that HLA-associated TCR beta chains were more clonally expanded and had lower generation probabilities than equally common non-associated chains. In the study, around 150 TCR beta chains were listed as associated with cytomegalovirus.

The method was the immunoSEQ multiplex PCR assay. The multiplex PCR relied on a mix of 60 forward primers for TCR Vbeta segments and 13 reverse primers for TCR Jbeta segments. The CDR3 region of rearranged TCR beta genes was amplified from genomic DNA with a multiplex PCR assay. Amplified TCR beta libraries were sequenced as 87-base-pair reads on the Illumina HiSeq System. The study's own analysis went as follows. In a later analysis, some 80 million unique TCR beta chains were counted across the approximately 640 repertoires, and roughly 11 million of these chains were shared by at least two donors. To remove PCR and sequencing errors, raw reads were error-corrected and collapsed into unique sequences using a nearest-neighbor algorithm that merged closely related sequences. Alignment of CDR3 sequences to IMGT reference sequences was used to assign V, D and J gene segments. Each retained sequence needed at least a six-nucleotide match to both a V gene segment and a J gene segment. A rearrangement counted as productive if the CDR3 had no stop codons and remained in frame with V and J, and every other rearrangement counted as non-productive. CDR3 was defined by IMGT convention, running from the second conserved V-encoded cysteine to the conserved J-encoded phenylalanine. The earlier analysis of approximately 500 of the donors excluded sequences that lacked an unambiguous match to a single V gene segment. In an earlier analysis of approximately 550 of the donors, V segments were called functional above 56.7% productive rearrangements and were called segregating when the between-donor standard deviation exceeded 5%. A statistical classification framework was built for diagnosing cytomegalovirus status from the catalog of TCR beta chain sequences. In a later analysis, V and J genes were assigned by comparing TCR nucleotide sequences against IMGT/GENE-DB human TR gene sequences. The TCRdist pipeline was used in a later analysis to assign CDR3 sequences and most-parsimonious VDJ recombination scenarios. In a later analysis, each TCR beta chain was defined by its CDR3 amino acid sequence together with its V-gene family, and reads without a unique V-gene family were excluded. As a way to deal with suspected cross-contamination and a sequencing artifact, a later analysis dropped 450 to 600 nucleotide sequences that were highly shared and had low generation probability. In a later analysis, a clonal expansion index for each public chain was calculated from normalized within-repertoire ranks of inferred template counts. In a later analysis, generation probabilities were computed with a VDJ recombination model fitted to out-of-frame rearrangements, and the resulting probabilities were checked against IGoR. In a later analysis, hypergeometric tests were used to score TCR-TCR, TCR-HLA and TCR-CMV co-occurrence, with a repertoire-size bias correction applied to TCR pairs. To estimate false discovery rates, a later analysis permuted the HLA or CMV assignments 20 times. In a later analysis, co-occurring TCRs were grouped using DBSCAN, and TCRdist sequence similarity was added for clustering within HLA-allele-positive subsets. Co-occurrence clustering excluded repertoires with fewer than 30,000 or more than 120,000 public chains, plus five with anomalous nucleotide sharing. Here the immuneACCESS table is served through TCRdb, limited to in-frame sequences with V and J called. Missing clones are a known gap in these copies; in checked studies unresolved V genes cover under half, and the rest lacks a known reason. The D gene and trimming were derived from the DNA, and the V and J assignments and clone size from that table. The sample table contains about 90,000 clones; only one count was recorded for 70% to 80% of them. 0.57% of the sample lies in the top ten.

Sequences were obtained from PBMCs. The clonotype comes from a man aged 25-45 years in good health and CMV-seronegative.

CDR3 sequence: CASSGTGGGNSPLHF. The DNA is as follows: TGCGCCAGCAGCGGGACAGGGGGTGGGAATTCACCCCTCCACTTT. Recombination joined TRBV5-1 with TRBJ1-6, and TRBD1 matches 11 of the central bases. According to the germline V gene, CDR1 reads SGHRS and CDR2 reads YFSETQ. V and J are trimmed by 4 bases and 7 bases, and the gene matches miss 4 bases of the junction. From its cysteine to its phenylalanine, the CDR3 spans 15 amino acids. Only the CDR3 portion is preserved as DNA: 45 bases, with reading frame beginning at the first base.